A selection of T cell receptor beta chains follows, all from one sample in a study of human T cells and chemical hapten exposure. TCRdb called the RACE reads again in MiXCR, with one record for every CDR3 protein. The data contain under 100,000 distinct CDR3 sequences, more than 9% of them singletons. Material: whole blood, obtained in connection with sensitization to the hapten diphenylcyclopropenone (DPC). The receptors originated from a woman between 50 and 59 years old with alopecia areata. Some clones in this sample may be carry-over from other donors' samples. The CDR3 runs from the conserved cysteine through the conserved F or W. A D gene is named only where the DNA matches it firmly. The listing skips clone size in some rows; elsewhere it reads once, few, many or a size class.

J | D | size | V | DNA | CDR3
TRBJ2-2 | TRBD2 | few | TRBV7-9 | TGTGCCAGCAGCTTAAGAGCGGGAGTGAAGTCGGGGGAGCTGTTTTTT | CASSLRAGVKSGELFF
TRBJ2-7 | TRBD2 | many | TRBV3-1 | TGTGCCAGCAGCGTTCAAGCGGGAGGCTTGGGGGAGCAGTACTTC | CASSVQAGGLGEQYF
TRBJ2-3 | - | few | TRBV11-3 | TGTGCCAGCAGCACGAATGCAGATACGCAGTATTTT | CASSTNADTQYF
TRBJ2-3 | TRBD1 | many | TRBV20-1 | TGCAGTGCTGGATCGGACAGGGGGCACACAGATACGCAGTATTTT | CSAGSDRGHTDTQYF
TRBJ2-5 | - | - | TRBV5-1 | TGCGCCAGCAGCCTCCGGGAACAAGAGACCCAGTACTTC | CASSLREQETQYF
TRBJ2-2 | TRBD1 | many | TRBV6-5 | TGTGCCAGCAGTGGACAGGGGGGAACCGGGGAGCTGTTTTTT | CASSGQGGTGELFF
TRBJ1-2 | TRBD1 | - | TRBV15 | TGTGCCACCAGTGACGGACAGGGGGCGGGTAACTATGGCTACACCTTC | CATSDGQGAGNYGYTF
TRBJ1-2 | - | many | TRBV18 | TGTGCCAGCTCGCTCTCCCTCGATAACTATGGCTACACCTTC | CASSLSLDNYGYTF
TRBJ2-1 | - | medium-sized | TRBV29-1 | TGCAGCGTGGGAGAGGGTTTTGGTGAGCAGTTCTTC | CSVGEGFGEQFF
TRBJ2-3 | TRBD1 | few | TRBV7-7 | TGTGCCAGCAGCTTAGCGCTGTCAGGGGGCACAGATACGACGCAGTATTTT | CASSLALSGGTDTTQYF
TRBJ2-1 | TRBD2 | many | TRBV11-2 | TGTGCCAGCAGCTCCGCCGGGACTAGCGGGAGTTTATATGAGCAGTTCTTC | CASSSAGTSGSLYEQFF
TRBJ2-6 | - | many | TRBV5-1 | TGCGCCAGCAGCCACGGGGCCGTCACTGGGGCCAACGTCCTGACTTTC | CASSHGAVTGANVLTF
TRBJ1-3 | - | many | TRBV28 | TGTGCCAGCAGTCCTCATGGTGGCACCATATATTTT | CASSPHGGTIYF
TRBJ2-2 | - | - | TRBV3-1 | TGTGCCAGCAGCCAAGGGCTAGCGAGCACCGGGGAGCTGTTTTTT | CASSQGLASTGELFF
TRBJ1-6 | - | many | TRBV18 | TGTGCCAGCTCACCCAGTCAGGGGAATTCACCCCTCCACTTT | CASSPSQGNSPLHF
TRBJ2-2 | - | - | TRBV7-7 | TGTGCCAGCAGCTTGTCCCCCAATCCCACCGGGGAGCTGTTTTTT | CASSLSPNPTGELFF
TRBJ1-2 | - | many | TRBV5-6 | TGTGCCAGCAGCTTGGGCGGGCGCGGGGGCTACACCTTC | CASSLGGRGGYTF
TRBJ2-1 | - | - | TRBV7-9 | TGTGCCAGCAGCTTAGTCACTAGTCAGTCCTACAATGAGCAGTTCTTC | CASSLVTSQSYNEQFF
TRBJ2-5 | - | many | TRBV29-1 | TGCAGCGTTGCGACCGAGACCCAGTACTTC | CSVATETQYF
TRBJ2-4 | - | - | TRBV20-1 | TGCAGTGCTAATCCCGGCGGGACCAAAAACATTCAGTACTTC | CSANPGGTKNIQYF
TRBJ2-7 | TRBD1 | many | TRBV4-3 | TGCGCCAGCAGCCAAGAGTGGGACAGCACCTACGAGCAGTACTTC | CASSQEWDSTYEQYF
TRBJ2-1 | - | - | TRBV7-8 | TGTGCCAGCAGCCACGCCCGGGGTTACAATGAGCAGTTCTTC | CASSHARGYNEQFF
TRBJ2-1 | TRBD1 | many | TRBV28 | TGTGCCAGCAGCCTCCCAGTCCGGACAGGGGTCTATGAGCAGTTCTTC | CASSLPVRTGVYEQFF
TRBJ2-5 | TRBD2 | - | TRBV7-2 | TGTGCCAGCAGGACTAGCAGAGAAGAGACCCAGTACTTC | CASRTSREETQYF
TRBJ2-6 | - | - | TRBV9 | TGTGCCAGCAGCGTAGGGGCAGATGGGGCCAACGTCCTGACTTTC | CASSVGADGANVLTF
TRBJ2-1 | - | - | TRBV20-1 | TGCAGTGCTAGCAGGTCGTCAGGGACGAGGAATGAGCAGTTCTTC | CSASRSSGTRNEQFF
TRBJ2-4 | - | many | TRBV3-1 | TGTGCCAGCAGCCAAGACTCAACGGGAGAGGACATTCAGTACTTC | CASSQDSTGEDIQYF
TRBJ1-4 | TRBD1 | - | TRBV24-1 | TGTGCCACCAGTGGGCGGGACAGGAGCGAAAAACTGTTTTTT | CATSGRDRSEKLFF